One and the same sample provided the 32 T cell receptor beta chains below, sequenced in a study of T cells in Graves' hyperthyroidism and ophthalmopathy. RNA transcripts provided the source from which TCR beta CDR3 regions were amplified. HTBI primers drove first-round RT-PCR of the TCR CDR3. TCRdb called the multiplex PCR reads again in MiXCR, with one record for every CDR3 protein. Altogether around 560,000 distinct CDR3 sequences are present, 16% being singletons, with the ten largest covering around 18%. Specimen: blood. Receptors were obtained from a woman between 18 and 29 years old with Graves' hyperthyroidism.

The CDR3 loop reads CATSGGGTETQYF. CDR3 coding DNA: TGTGCCACCAGTGGGGGGGGAACGGAGACCCAGTACTTC. The rearrangement joins TRBV24-1 to TRBJ2-5; 7 bases match TRBD2. The germline V gene encodes CDR1 KGHDR and CDR2 SFDVKD. CDR3 length: 13 amino acids. The ends lost 5 bases at V and 5 bases at J; junction bases unmatched: 4.

This clonotype was detected many times. The genes are TRBV20-1 and TRBJ2-5, with TRBD2 identical over 11 bases. This CDR3 comprises 14 residues. V was pared by 6 bases and J by 5 bases, with 8 bases of the junction left unmatched. CDR1 is DFQATT and CDR2 is SNEGSKA in the germline V gene (reference sequence). The CDR3 is CSAFSGRATETQYF. The CDR3 DNA is TGCAGTGCCTTTAGCGGGAGGGCCACCGAGACCCAGTACTTC.

The chain carries TRBV20-1 and TRBJ1-2; 8 positions agree with TRBD1. The CDR3 is 15 residues long. The ends lost 6 bases at V and 8 bases at J; junction bases unmatched: 17. Germline CDR1 and CDR2: DFQATT and SNEGSKA (reference sequence). CDR3: CSAKSYQGARPGYTF. DNA for the CDR3: TGCAGTGCCAAGTCTTATCAGGGGGCCCGGCCGGGCTACACCTTC.

The chain is built from TRBV2 and TRBJ2-5, with D unresolved. The germline CDR1 and CDR2 sequences are SNHLY and FYNNEI. The V and J ends lost 7 bases and 6 bases respectively, with 9 bases between them. This CDR3 spans 11 amino acids. The CDR3 nucleotides read TGTGCCAGCACCGAATATCAGACCCAGTACTTC. Residues: CASTEYQTQYF. Based on the CDR3 plus reference TRBV2 and TRBJ2-5, the full variable domain is EPEVTQTPSHQVTQMGQEVILRCVPISNHLYFYWYRQILGQKVEFLVSFYNNEISEKSEIFDDQFSVERPDGSNFTLKIRSTKLEDSAMYFCASTEYQTQYFGPGTRLLVL.

This clonotype has ten or more counts. The rearrangement uses TRBV12-3 or TRBV12-4 and TRBJ2-7, with D possibly TRBD1 on 6 matching bases. Trimming removed 6 bases at V and 2 bases at J, with 14 bases between. The CDR3 has 14 amino acids. The CDR3 bases are TGTGCCAGCAGGTCCGGGACACACGCCTACGAGCAGTACTTC. The encoded protein is CASRSGTHAYEQYF.

The chain is built from TRBV4-2 and TRBJ1-4; D perhaps matches TRBD1 (5 bases). V shed 3 bases and J shed 6 bases, with 11 bases lying between them. The CDR3 extends over 14 amino acids. Germline CDR1 and CDR2: LGHNA and YNFKEQ. CDR3 DNA: TGTGCCAGCAGCCATGCCAGGGAAGATGAAAAACTGTTTTTT. This sequence encodes CASSHAREDEKLFF.

This clonotype was seen ten or more times. The V gene is TRBV27, the J gene TRBJ2-1; no reliable D call. V lost 0 bases and J 2 bases, leaving 5 bases between the germline ends. CDR3 length equals 14 residues. The germline CDR1 and CDR2 sequences are MNHEY and SMNVEV (reference sequence). CDR3 amino acids: CASSLSKAYNEQFF. DNA for the CDR3: TGTGCCAGCAGTTTATCGAAAGCCTACAATGAGCAGTTCTTC.

This chain uses TRBV20-1 with TRBJ1-5; tentatively, D is TRBD1 (5 bases). This CDR3 has 14 amino acids. Trimming removed 5 bases at V and 2 bases at J, with 13 bases between. CDR1 and CDR2 from the germline V gene are DFQATT and SNEGSKA (reference sequence). CDR3 protein: CSAPPGGGNQPQHF. CDR3 in DNA: TGCAGTGCTCCCCCGGGGGGGGGCAATCAGCCCCAGCATTTT.

This clonotype was picked up many times. The rearrangement links TRBV4-1 to TRBJ2-3, with unresolved D. Germline V lookup: CDR1 MGHRA, CDR2 YSYEKL. The CDR3 contains 13 residues. V shed 1 base and J shed 4 bases, with 6 bases lying between them. CDR3 sequence reads: CASSQVIADTQYF. CDR3 coding DNA: TGCGCCAGCAGCCAAGTTATCGCAGATACGCAGTATTTT.

V and J are TRBV15 and TRBJ1-3; no clear D gene. Germline-derived CDR1 and CDR2 are LNHNV and YYDKDF (reference sequence). V lost 6 bases, J lost 7 bases, and 13 bases lay in between. The CDR3 is 13 amino acids. This CDR3 reads CATSRHPPNTIYF. The CDR3, as DNA: TGTGCCACCAGTAGACACCCCCCGAACACCATATATTTT. Full variable domain (remainder filled in from reference TRBV15 and TRBJ1-3): DAMVIQNPRYQVTQFGKPVTLSCSQTLNHNVMYWYQQKSSQAPKLLFHYYDKDFNNEADTPDNFQSRRPNTSFCFLDIRSPGLGDTAMYLCATSRHPPNTIYFGEGSWLTVV.

A single count supports this clonotype. The rearrangement joins TRBV24-1 to TRBJ2-7, with D possibly TRBD2 on 6 matching bases. V was trimmed by 2 bases and J by 0 bases, leaving 13 bases between them. The CDR3 extends over 16 amino acids. Germline CDR1 is KGHDR and CDR2 is SFDVKD. CDR3 region: CATSDSRGGGSYEQYF. CDR3 DNA: TGTGCCACCAGTGATTCAAGGGGAGGAGGCTCCTACGAGCAGTACTTC.

The gene calls are TRBV5-1 and TRBJ1-1; D is unclear. The CDR3 extends over 15 amino acids. V gave up 4 bases and J gave up 0 bases, with 13 bases separating them. CDR1 is SGHRS and CDR2 is YFSETQ in the germline V gene. The CDR3 DNA reads TGCGCCAGCAGCCCGACACCTCTCATGAACACTGAAGCTTTCTTT. Its protein product is CASSPTPLMNTEAFF.

This clonotype was detected only a few times. The V gene is TRBV7-9, the J gene TRBJ2-2, with D uncertain. Germline CDR1 SEHNR, CDR2 FQNEAQ (reference sequence). There are 14 residues in the CDR3. Trimming removed 5 bases from V and 3 bases from J, with 10 bases in between. Here the CDR3 reads CASSPFTDTGELFF. The CDR3 nucleotides read TGTGCCAGCAGCCCCTTCACAGACACCGGGGAGCTGTTTTTT.

This clonotype showed up many times. The chain recombines TRBV20-1 with TRBJ1-2, with a tentative D call TRBD1 (6 bases). V was shortened by 1 base and J by 2 bases, with 29 bases between the two germline ends. Germline CDR1 is DFQATT and CDR2 is SNEGSKA (reference sequence). This CDR3 is 20 amino acids long. The CDR3 sequence: CSARARRGPAGDTLNYGYTF. CDR3 coding DNA: TGCAGTGCTAGAGCCCGAAGGGGTCCGGCAGGGGACACACTCAACTATGGCTACACCTTC.

The V and J genes are TRBV5-1 and TRBJ1-2; 7 bases match TRBD1. J lost 4 bases, V lost 0 bases, and 12 bases had no gene match. Germline V lookup: CDR1 SGHRS, CDR2 YFSETQ. The CDR3 consists of 17 residues. The CDR3 DNA sequence: TGCGCCAGCAGCTTGGTCACCGAGGGGGCGCTGGGCTATGGCTACACCTTC. Its translation: CASSLVTEGALGYGYTF. Full variable domain (remainder filled in from reference TRBV5-1 and TRBJ1-2): KAGVTQTPRYLIKTRGQQVTLSCSPISGHRSVSWYQQTPGQGLQFLFEYFSETQRNKGNFPGRFSGRQFSNSRSEMNVSTLELGDSALYLCASSLVTEGALGYGYTFGSGTRLTVV.

CDR3 DNA sequence: TGCGCCAGCAGCCTATATATCGGACTAGCGGGAATAGGCTCCTACAATGAGCAGTTCTTC. Amino acid sequence: CASSLYIGLAGIGSYNEQFF. The V gene is TRBV4-3, the J gene TRBJ2-1; TRBD2 matches at 12 bases. There are 20 residues in the CDR3. The germline V gene encodes CDR1 LGHNA and CDR2 YSLEER. Trimming cost V 4 bases and J 0 bases; bases outside gene matches: 13.

This clonotype has at least ten counts. This chain links TRBV24-1 with TRBJ2-5; 7 bases are shared with TRBD1. Germline V gene lookup returns CDR1 KGHDR and CDR2 SFDVKD. Unmatched junction bases numbered 2, after V lost 8 bases and J lost 0 bases. This CDR3 has 13 residues. The CDR3 DNA reads TGTGCCACCACCAGGGGGTACCAAGAGACCCAGTACTTC. It encodes CATTRGYQETQYF.

To note about this clonotype: One end of the junction is discordant with germline, which a read error may explain. The CDR3 loop is CAGSYGLGSYNEQFF. The CDR3 DNA reads TGTGCCGGCAGTTACGGACTTGGCTCCTACAATGAGCAGTTCTTC. The genes are TRBV28 and TRBJ2-1; D is perhaps TRBD2 (5 bases). The CDR3 is 15 amino acids. The V gene's germline CDR1 is MDHEN and CDR2 SYDVKM.

In its sample, this clonotype was seen once. A read error is possible here, since a much larger clone lies one base away. This chain joins TRBV7-2 and TRBJ1-5; D call uncertain. The CDR3 consists of 15 residues. Germline CDR1 SGHTA, CDR2 FQGNSA. CDR3 in amino acids: CAGSFAPSRDQPQHF. The DNA of the CDR3 is TGTGCCGGCAGCTTCGCGCCGTCTCGCGATCAGCCCCAGCATTTT.

CDR3 protein: CASSQEWTSGDQETQYF. As DNA, the CDR3 is TGTGCCAGCAGCCAAGAATGGACTAGCGGGGACCAAGAGACCCAGTACTTC. The J gene is TRBJ2-5, the V gene TRBV3-1; 12 bases agree with TRBD2. In germline, CDR1 is LGHDT, CDR2 YNNKEL (reference sequence). Germline trimming cut 0 bases from V and 0 bases from J; bases unmatched to any gene: 2. This CDR3 is built from 17 residues.

This clonotype was picked up many times. The chain couples TRBV12-3 or TRBV12-4 to TRBJ2-1; 9 positions match TRBD1. The CDR3 runs 13 residues. Losses at the gene ends were 10 bases for V and 5 bases for J; bases not matched to a gene: 6. The CDR3 nucleotides are TGTGCCACGAAGGGACAGGGCCACAATGAGCAGTTCTTC. Translated: CATKGQGHNEQFF.

The V and J genes are TRBV7-9 and TRBJ1-4, with TRBD1 matching 8 bases. The CDR3 totals 15 residues. CDR1 SEHNR and CDR2 FQNEAQ come from the germline V gene (reference sequence). With 3 bases clipped from V and 8 bases from J, the junction kept 8 bases outside the gene matches. The DNA for the CDR3 is TGTGCCAGCAGCTTCATTCGACAGGGGATCGAAAAACTGTTTTTT. Its protein product is CASSFIRQGIEKLFF.

This rearrangement joins TRBV15 to TRBJ2-7; no clear D gene. Trimming stripped 0 bases from V and 1 base from J, with 10 bases between. There are 15 residues in the CDR3. Germline CDR1 LNHNV, CDR2 YYDKDF (reference sequence). The CDR3 region has the DNA TGTGCCACCAGCAGAGACCTGGACGGTTCCTACGAGCAGTACTTC. Translation gives CATSRDLDGSYEQYF.

Many counts were recorded for this clonotype. V usage is TRBV7-9 and J usage is TRBJ2-7, with D perhaps matching TRBD1 or TRBD2 (5 bases each). The CDR3 is made up of 15 amino acids. Trimming cost V 2 bases and J 3 bases, with 14 bases left between them. Germline CDR1 reads SEHNR; CDR2 reads FQNEAQ (reference sequence). The CDR3 DNA sequence: TGTGCCAGCAGCTTACGGCAGGGAGAGAACTACGAGCAGTACTTC. Protein: CASSLRQGENYEQYF.

In this sample, this clonotype turned up many times. The chain links TRBV28 to TRBJ2-5; D unresolved. The CDR3 is 10 amino acids. Trimming shortened V by 6 bases and J by 2 bases, and 1 base separated the two germline ends. Germline loops: CDR1 MDHEN, CDR2 SYDVKM. The CDR3 reads CASRQETQYF. The CDR3, as DNA: TGTGCCAGCAGACAAGAGACCCAGTACTTC.

This clonotype was found many times. The chain combines TRBV12-3 or TRBV12-4 with TRBJ2-1; 12 bases match TRBD2. The CDR3 length is 15 residues. V was clipped by 6 bases and J by 3 bases; unmatched bases: 3. The CDR3 region is CASRRTSGVYNEQFF. In DNA form, the CDR3 reads TGTGCCAGCAGACGGACTAGCGGGGTCTACAATGAGCAGTTCTTC.

V usage is TRBV28 and J usage is TRBJ1-2; tentative D call: TRBD1 (5 bases). The V and J ends lost 6 bases and 2 bases respectively, with 16 bases between them. CDR1 is MDHEN, CDR2 SYDVKM, per germline. CDR3 length: 15 residues. The CDR3: CASRQQDWGNYGYTF. CDR3 coding DNA: TGTGCCAGCAGACAACAGGACTGGGGGAACTATGGCTACACCTTC.

The rearrangement joins TRBV29-1 to TRBJ2-1; D remains ambiguous. Trimming took 6 bases from V and 2 from J, leaving 5 bases between them. The V gene's germline CDR1 is SQVTM and CDR2 ANQGSEA. CDR3 length: 11 amino acids. Here the CDR3 DNA reads TGCAGCGTAGACACCTACAATGAGCAGTTCTTC. The encoded protein is CSVDTYNEQFF.

This clonotype was seen many times. As DNA, the CDR3 is TGTGCCAGCAGCCAATGGGGAGGTCGTAACACAGATACGCAGTATTTT. The encoded protein is CASSQWGGRNTDTQYF. V usage is TRBV3-1 and J usage is TRBJ2-3; TRBD2 is a possible D gene (6 bases). The CDR3 sequence is 16 residues long. Germline V gives CDR1 LGHDT, CDR2 YNNKEL (reference sequence). Trimming stripped 2 bases from V and 2 bases from J, with 14 bases between.

This chain uses TRBV29-1 with TRBJ2-1; 12 nucleotides align to TRBD2. The CDR3 is made up of 17 amino acids. The J segment lost 0 bases and the V segment lost 4 bases, leaving 7 bases of the junction unmatched. Germline CDR1 is SQVTM and CDR2 is ANQGSEA. For the CDR3, the DNA is TGCAGCGTTGGGGGACTAGCGGGTTCCGTCTCCTACAATGAGCAGTTCTTC. Protein: CSVGGLAGSVSYNEQFF.

This clonotype was found many times. CDR3 region: CASSLGLGSGSTGELFF. DNA of the CDR3: TGTGCCAGCAGCTTGGGCCTCGGTAGCGGGAGCACCGGGGAGCTGTTTTTT. The chain couples TRBV7-2 to TRBJ2-2, with 9 bases identical to TRBD2. Germline V gene sequence: CDR1 SGHTA, CDR2 FQGNSA. This CDR3 spans 17 amino acids. The V gene end was trimmed by 3 bases and the J gene end by 4 bases; junction bases not matched to a gene: 9.

The chain uses TRBV7-3 and TRBJ2-2; D perhaps matches TRBD2 (6 bases). Per the germline V gene, CDR1 is SGHTA and CDR2 is FQGTGA. The CDR3 consists of 15 residues. The V and J ends lost 5 bases and 6 bases respectively, with 16 bases between them. The CDR3 sequence: CASSHGTSPPGELFF. CDR3 nucleotide sequence: TGTGCCAGCAGCCATGGGACTTCCCCTCCCGGGGAGCTGTTTTTT.